Reported below is one T cell receptor beta chain. Its antigen is not identified. The identical CDR3 is also encoded by other nucleotide sequences in the sample. PCR primers comprised 60 Vbeta and 13 Jbeta primers. Generated by immunoSEQ multiplex PCR, the TCRdb table keeps only in-frame clones and is missing some. The repertoire holds approximately 280,000 clones, with 80% to 90% as singletons. This record belongs to a study of cytomegalovirus exposure and HLA in healthy donors. Overall study results and limits: Some TCR beta chains (roughly 160 of them) were listed as cytomegalovirus-associated.

This CDR3 region has 11 residues. Germline V lookup: CDR1 SNHLY, CDR2 FYNNEI. Trimming took 6 bases from V and 4 from J, leaving 6 bases between them. This clonotype originated in a woman aged 18-29 years in good health and CMV-seronegative. The sample consisted of PBMCs. The V call is TRBV2, the J call TRBJ1-1; D is unresolved. The CDR3 DNA is TGTGCCAGCAGGGGAGGCACTGAAGCTTTCTTT. Translation gives CASRGGTEAFF.